This T cell receptor beta chain was retrieved from a study of blood T cell repertoires in COVID-19. Study-wide background: PBMCs, B-cell-depleted T cells, or T cells were the source of the cDNA or gDNA that made up the material.

After removal of 1 base from V and 2 bases from J, the junction contained 10 bases not matched to a gene. This CDR3 has 17 amino acids. Germline loops: CDR1 SGHNT, CDR2 YENEEA. In the authors' workflow: Amplified reference gene primers provided the basis for estimating nucleated cell counts. The method was immunoSEQ multiplex PCR; TCRdb's version includes in-frame clones alone and lacks a portion of them. V and J calls and clone size are as listed in that table; D and trimming were resolved from the DNA. Here the sample spans about 200,000 clones, around 80% being singletons. This chain links TRBV11-3 with TRBJ2-5; 7 bases agree with TRBD2. The sequencing sample was made of peripheral blood. The sequence came from a woman aged 40 to 55 with acute or convalescent COVID-19. The CDR3 sequence is CASSLGGGVGLQETQYF. The CDR3 DNA follows: TGTGCCAGCAGCTTAGGGGGAGGGGTAGGGCTACAAGAGACCCAGTACTTC. Variable domain in full (rest from reference TRBV11-3 and TRBJ2-5): EAGVVQSPRYKIIEKKQPVAFWCNPISGHNTLYWYLQNLGQGPELLIRYENEEAVDDSQLPKDRFSAERLKGVDSTLKIQPAELGDSAVYLCASSLGGGVGLQETQYFGPGTRLLVL.